This TCR beta chain was identified during a study of CD4 and CD8 cells across lung adenocarcinoma regions. The V and J ends lost 1 base and 8 bases, in that order; junction bases with no gene match: 9. CDR1 is SGHTA and CDR2 is FQGNSA in the germline V gene. This CDR3 has 15 residues. Samples came from patients with localized non-small cell lung adenocarcinoma. TCRdb re-called the PCR reads through MiXCR, storing one row per CDR3 protein. The profile shows approximately 8,700 distinct CDR3 sequences, approximately 53% of them singletons. The receptor was isolated from a female donor with lung adenocarcinoma. The CD4 and CD8 labels of this study may be unreliable. Sequences were obtained from CD8+ T cells from the margin of a lung tumor. The chain employs TRBV7-2 and TRBJ1-2; 8 positions match TRBD1. CDR3 nucleotides: TGTGCCAGCAGCTTAGGATGGCAGGGGGCGCAAGGCTACACCTTC. This sequence encodes CASSLGWQGAQGYTF.